The clone carrying this TCR beta chain occurred a few times. What it binds is unknown. This sample is part of a study of T cell repertoires in cytomegalovirus infection. The CDR3 has 11 amino acids. The germline V gene encodes CDR1 ENHRY and CDR2 SYGVKD. Deletions cut 3 bases from V and 6 bases from J, with 3 bases between. Using its own MiXCR run on the reads, TCRdb lists one record per CDR3 protein. The table has fewer than 900,000 distinct CDR3 sequences, 29% seen once. The rearrangement uses TRBV10-3 and TRBJ2-1, with D uncertain. Specimen: cultured CD8+ T cells from PBMCs, collected from culture after CMV antigen stimulation. The TCR sequence derives from a human donor in good health (CMV status not recorded). Some clones in this sample may be carry-over from other donors' samples. CDR3 nucleotide sequence: TGTGCCATCAGTGAAACCAATGAGCAGTTCTTC. It specifies CAISETNEQFF.